The rows below give T cell receptor beta chains drawn from one sample of a study of blood T cells in healthy people across ages. TCRdb reanalysed the 5' RACE reads using MiXCR and keeps one entry per CDR3 protein. The sample includes 1,800,000 or so distinct CDR3 sequences, 39% of them seen just once. The sequenced material came from blood. These receptors originate from a human donor in good health. The CDR3 runs from the conserved cysteine through the conserved F or W. D genes are given only for firm matches. Part of the rows lack a size; the others show once, few, many or a class for expanded clones.

cdr3_aa: CASSAGQGRTGYTF
cdr3_nt: TGTGCCAGCAGCGCTGGACAGGGGCGGACCGGCTACACCTTC
v_call: TRBV7-9
clone_size: .
d_call: TRBD1
j_call: TRBJ1-2

cdr3_aa: CSALAGGDGYTF
cdr3_nt: TGCAGTGCTCTCGCAGGGGGAGATGGCTACACCTTC
v_call: TRBV20-1
clone_size: .
d_call: TRBD1
j_call: TRBJ1-2

cdr3_aa: CASSFGGLDEQYF
cdr3_nt: TGTGCCAGCAGCTTTGGGGGGCTTGACGAGCAGTACTTC
v_call: TRBV12-3/TRBV12-4
clone_size: .
d_call: .
j_call: TRBJ2-7

cdr3_aa: CASSEVSGGTGELFF
cdr3_nt: TGTGCCAGCAGTGAAGTTAGCGGGGGCACCGGGGAGCTGTTTTTT
v_call: TRBV6-1
clone_size: few
d_call: TRBD2
j_call: TRBJ2-2

cdr3_aa: CASSPGQHNQPQHF
cdr3_nt: TGTGCCAGCAGCCCCGGACAGCACAATCAGCCCCAGCATTTT
v_call: TRBV6-5
clone_size: .
d_call: .
j_call: TRBJ1-5

cdr3_aa: CASSLNFLGEVF
cdr3_nt: TGTGCCAGCAGTTTGAACTTTCTGGGGGAGGTCTTC
v_call: TRBV12-3/TRBV12-4
clone_size: once
d_call: .
j_call: TRBJ2-1

cdr3_aa: CASTEGTGFNGYTF
cdr3_nt: TGTGCCAGCACGGAGGGGACAGGGTTTAATGGCTACACCTTC
v_call: TRBV6-5
clone_size: .
d_call: TRBD1
j_call: TRBJ1-2

cdr3_aa: CASSPGTSSAEAFF
cdr3_nt: TGCGCCAGCAGCCCTGGGACCTCGTCAGCTGAAGCTTTCTTT
v_call: TRBV5-1
clone_size: .
d_call: .
j_call: TRBJ1-1

cdr3_aa: CSVELGGTANYGYTF
cdr3_nt: TGCAGCGTCGAGTTAGGGGGGACAGCTAACTATGGCTACACCTTC
v_call: TRBV29-1
clone_size: .
d_call: TRBD1
j_call: TRBJ1-2

cdr3_aa: CASSVDSEETQYF
cdr3_nt: TGTGCCAGCAGCGTCGACAGTGAGGAGACCCAGTACTTC
v_call: TRBV9
clone_size: many
d_call: .
j_call: TRBJ2-5

cdr3_aa: CASSPDRSTDTQYF
cdr3_nt: TGTGCCAGCAGTCCGGACAGATCCACAGATACGCAGTATTTT
v_call: TRBV7-8
clone_size: many
d_call: .
j_call: TRBJ2-3

cdr3_aa: CASSSLDTSNQPQHF
cdr3_nt: TGTGCCAGCAGTTCATTAGACACTAGCAATCAGCCCCAGCATTTT
v_call: TRBV12-3/TRBV12-4
clone_size: .
d_call: .
j_call: TRBJ1-5

cdr3_aa: CSVASGGPRETQYF
cdr3_nt: TGCAGCGTAGCTAGCGGGGGGCCGAGAGAGACCCAGTACTTC
v_call: TRBV29-1
clone_size: .
d_call: TRBD2
j_call: TRBJ2-5

cdr3_aa: CASSTNNVNYGYTF
cdr3_nt: TGTGCCAGCAGCACCAACAACGTTAACTATGGCTACACCTTC
v_call: TRBV7-8
clone_size: .
d_call: .
j_call: TRBJ1-2

cdr3_aa: CSAEEKGGTDTQYF
cdr3_nt: TGCAGTGCTGAGGAGAAGGGGGGCACAGATACGCAGTATTTT
v_call: TRBV20-1
clone_size: .
d_call: .
j_call: TRBJ2-3

cdr3_aa: CASSQGQGLRTEAFF
cdr3_nt: TGCGCCAGCAGCCAAGGACAGGGCCTGAGAACTGAAGCTTTCTTT
v_call: TRBV4-1
clone_size: .
d_call: TRBD1
j_call: TRBJ1-1

cdr3_aa: CASSFAGPGGTDTQYF
cdr3_nt: TGTGCCAGCAGCTTCGCCGGCCCAGGGGGCACAGATACGCAGTATTTT
v_call: TRBV7-2
clone_size: .
d_call: .
j_call: TRBJ2-3

cdr3_aa: CASSVGQGSQNEQFF
cdr3_nt: TGTGCCAGCAGCGTCGGGCAGGGGAGTCAAAATGAGCAGTTCTTC
v_call: TRBV9
clone_size: few
d_call: .
j_call: TRBJ2-1

cdr3_aa: CASGSVGAGNEQFF
cdr3_nt: TGTGCCAGCGGTTCTGTTGGGGCGGGCAATGAGCAGTTCTTC
v_call: TRBV28
clone_size: few
d_call: .
j_call: TRBJ2-1

cdr3_aa: CSAWTGENYGYTF
cdr3_nt: TGCAGTGCTTGGACAGGAGAGAACTATGGCTACACCTTC
v_call: TRBV20-1
clone_size: few
d_call: TRBD1
j_call: TRBJ1-2

cdr3_aa: CASKRTDVPYEQYF
cdr3_nt: TGTGCCAGCAAAAGGACAGACGTTCCCTACGAGCAGTACTTC
v_call: TRBV12-3/TRBV12-4
clone_size: .
d_call: .
j_call: TRBJ2-7

cdr3_aa: CASSPAADYNEQFF
cdr3_nt: TGTGCCAGCTCCCCGGCCGCAGACTACAATGAGCAGTTCTTC
v_call: TRBV18
clone_size: .
d_call: .
j_call: TRBJ2-1

cdr3_aa: CATSDTEETASMNQFF
cdr3_nt: TGTGCCACCAGTGATACCGAAGAGACAGCCTCAATGAACCAGTTCTTC
v_call: TRBV24-1
clone_size: .
d_call: .
j_call: TRBJ2-1

cdr3_aa: CSASLAGAYNEQFF
cdr3_nt: TGCAGTGCTAGCTTAGCGGGGGCCTACAATGAGCAGTTCTTC
v_call: TRBV20-1
clone_size: .
d_call: TRBD2
j_call: TRBJ2-1